What follows is one T cell receptor (beta chain) and its context. The data derive from a study of CD8 T cells in Susac syndrome. RNA in amounts of roughly 0.5 to 1 ug was reverse transcribed with random hexamers. MiXCR, run by TCRdb on the immunoSEQ multiplex PCR reads, gives a single entry per CDR3 protein. The sample consists of some 130,000 distinct CDR3 sequences, 85% to 95% of them appearing once. Sequenced sample: CD8+ T cells from PBMCs. This TCR was recovered from a human donor with Susac syndrome.

The CDR3 is CASSLQTTDREQYF. CDR3 nucleotide sequence: TGTGCCAGCAGCTTACAAACTACGGACAGGGAGCAGTACTTC. This chain links TRBV7-9 with TRBJ2-7; 7 nucleotides match TRBD1. Losses at the gene ends were 2 bases for V and 7 bases for J; bases not matched to a gene: 8. The CDR3 has 14 residues. Germline V lookup: CDR1 SEHNR, CDR2 FQNEAQ (reference sequence).